The source of this T cell receptor (beta chain) is a study of Graves' ophthalmopathy and Graves' hyperthyroidism. Beta-chain TCR CDR3 regions were amplified from RNA transcripts. An initial RT-PCR round employing HTBI primers preceded a second-round multiplex PCR. A single record per CDR3 protein comes from TCRdb applying MiXCR to the multiplex PCR reads. The top ten clones hold more than 1.5% of a sample with a few hundred thousand distinct CDR3 sequences, about 17% of them seen once. The TCR originated in a woman between 18 and 30 years old with Graves' ophthalmopathy. Specimen: peripheral blood.

CDR3 amino acids: CASSLGTSGSGEQYF. The CDR3, as DNA: TGTGCCAGCAGTCTGGGTACTAGCGGGAGTGGTGAGCAGTACTTC. The chain uses TRBV27 and TRBJ2-7; the match to TRBD2 covers 11 bases. CDR1 and CDR2 from the germline V gene are MNHEY and SMNVEV (reference sequence). Unmatched junction bases numbered 10, after V lost 5 bases and J lost 7 bases. This CDR3 comprises 15 residues.